These 24 T cell receptor beta chains were sequenced from one sample in a study of molecular identifiers for immune sequencing clone quantification. TCRdb independently ran MiXCR on the PCR reads; one entry per CDR3 protein. The data show fewer than 350,000 distinct CDR3 sequences, about a fifth seen once. Material: naive CD8+ T cells from blood, with Jurkat cell RNA spiked in. The subset denotes: FACS-sorted CD8+CD4-CCR7+CD45RA+ naive T cells. The source is a human donor in good health. Some libraries in this study had Jurkat cell RNA spiked in.

This clonotype was observed a handful of times. The chain is built from TRBV14 and TRBJ2-3; 8 bases agree with TRBD1. CDR3 size: 16 residues. Losses at the gene ends were 4 bases for V and 6 bases for J; bases not matched to a gene: 12. The germline V gene encodes CDR1 SGHDN and CDR2 FVKESK. CDR3 DNA: TGTGCCAGCAGCCCGCGGACAGGGACCATCTTGGATACGCAGTATTTT. The encoded protein is CASSPRTGTILDTQYF.

Worth noting for this clonotype: A much larger clone sits a single nucleotide away, making a read error possible. The chain uses TRBV6-5 and TRBJ1-1, with TRBD1 as a possible D gene (5 bases). This CDR3 contains 15 residues. In germline, CDR1 is MNHEY, CDR2 SVGAGI. With 7 bases removed from V and 2 bases from J, the gap between germline ends came to 17 bases. In DNA form, the CDR3 reads TGTGCCAGCAACCCTGAATGGGGACTTAACACTGAAGCTTTCTTT. Its protein product is CASNPEWGLNTEAFF.

V is TRBV27 and J is TRBJ1-1, with a weak D call TRBD1 (6 bases). The CDR3 totals 13 residues. V was cut by 6 bases and J by 3 bases, with 11 bases left in between. From germline, CDR1 is MNHEY and CDR2 SMNVEV (reference sequence). In nucleotides, the CDR3 is TGTGCCAGCAGGTGGACAGCCTACACTGAAGCTTTCTTT. It codes for CASRWTAYTEAFF.

On this clonotype itself: With a much larger clone just one base away, this may be a read error. The gene calls are TRBV20-1 and TRBJ2-3, with TRBD2 matching 11 bases. Germline V CDR1 and CDR2: DFQATT, SNEGSKA (reference sequence). Trimming removed 1 base from V and 4 bases from J; junction bases left unmatched: 10. The CDR3 spans 17 residues. The CDR3 nucleotides read TGCAGTGCTAGAGTTCCCCCACTAGCGGGAGCCGCAGATACGCAGTATTTT. It encodes CSARVPPLAGAADTQYF.

This clonotype was recorded many times. The genes are TRBV28 and TRBJ2-7; D is uncertain. The germline CDR1 and CDR2 sequences are MDHEN and SYDVKM. V was trimmed by 3 bases and J by 6 bases, leaving 12 bases between them. The CDR3 spans 13 residues. The CDR3 DNA is TGTGCCAGCAGTTTCGGGCGGCCGGCCGAGCAGTACTTC. Translating gives CASSFGRPAEQYF. Together with reference TRBV28 and TRBJ2-7, the CDR3 gives the full variable domain: DVKVTQSSRYLVKRTGEKVFLECVQDMDHENMFWYRQDPGLGLRLIYFSYDVKMKEKGDIPEGYSVSREKKERFSLILESASTNQTSMYLCASSFGRPAEQYFGPGTRLTVT.

The table lists this clonotype with many counts. For the CDR3, the DNA is TGTGCCACCAGTCGCCAGACTAGCAATCAGCCCCAGCATTTT. Its translation: CATSRQTSNQPQHF. V gene TRBV24-1 combines with J gene TRBJ1-5; D unclear. Germline CDR1 is KGHDR and CDR2 is SFDVKD. V lost 6 bases, J lost 0 bases, and 8 bases lay in between. The CDR3 sequence is 14 residues long.

A remark on this clonotype: With a much larger clone just one base away, this may be a read error. The chain is built from TRBV6-6 and TRBJ2-2; TRBD2 matches at 9 bases. The germline CDR1 and CDR2 sequences are MNHNY and SVGAGI (reference sequence). The CDR3 length is 14 residues. Here the CDR3 DNA reads TGTGCCAGCATTTTGCTAGCGGGGTTTGGGGAGCTGGTTTTT. This sequence encodes CASILLAGFGELVF.

This clonotype was observed at least ten times. The chain carries TRBV11-2 and TRBJ2-3; D call uncertain. Germline CDR1 reads SGHAT; CDR2 reads FQNNGV. V was clipped by 4 bases and J by 2 bases, with 10 bases between them. The CDR3 totals 14 residues. The chain's CDR3 is CASSWVRATDTQYF. DNA of the CDR3: TGTGCCAGCAGCTGGGTACGCGCCACAGATACGCAGTATTTT.

Points on this clonotype: A much larger clone lies one base from this, so it may be a read error. The CDR3 loop is CASSFGSMNTANALTF. The CDR3 DNA reads as TGTGCCAGCAGTTTTGGAAGTATGAACACGGCCAACGCCCTGACTTTC. The rearrangement joins TRBV12-3 or TRBV12-4 to TRBJ2-6; D gene uncertain. The CDR3 is 16 residues long.

On this clonotype: Since a much larger clone is just one base distant, this may be a read error. Likely a read error: the CDR3 ends without its conserved phenylalanine or tryptophan. The chain has TRBV4-1 and TRBJ1-5, with D possibly TRBD1 on 5 matching bases. Trimming removed 2 bases from V and 3 bases from J, with 8 bases in between. Per the germline V gene, CDR1 is MGHRA and CDR2 is YSYEKL. CDR3 length: 14 amino acids. This CDR3 is CASSQQGNNQPQHS. The CDR3 DNA reads as TGCGCCAGCAGCCAACAGGGAAACAATCAGCCCCAGCATTCT.

This clonotype was counted ten times or more. V and J are TRBV28 and TRBJ1-5; 11 positions match TRBD1. Germline-derived CDR1 and CDR2 are MDHEN and SYDVKM. There are 17 residues in the CDR3. V lost 6 bases and J lost 2; bases outside the gene matches: 9. This chain's CDR3 is CASSAGTGGSGNQPQHF. CDR3 in DNA: TGTGCCAGCAGCGCCGGGACAGGGGGGTCGGGCAATCAGCCCCAGCATTTT.

The count of this clonotype is one. The chain joins TRBV4-1 to TRBJ2-1, with TRBD1 identical over 7 bases. Germline V gives CDR1 MGHRA, CDR2 YSYEKL. This CDR3 contains 15 residues. J gave up 3 bases and V 4 bases, and 6 bases lay outside the gene matches. Here the CDR3 DNA reads TGCGCCAGCAGCCGGTGGACAGGCTACTACAATGAGCAGTTCTTC. Amino acids: CASSRWTGYYNEQFF.

This clonotype was seen at least ten times. This chain links TRBV24-1 with TRBJ2-1; 7 bases align to TRBD1. The CDR3 extends over 17 amino acids. Trimming at V came to 1 base and at J to 8 bases, leaving 13 bases not matched to a gene. From germline, CDR1 is KGHDR and CDR2 SFDVKD. In DNA form, the CDR3 reads TGTGCCACCAGTGATTTCCTAGACAGGGTGGAAGGCGATGAGCAGTTCTTC. The encoded protein is CATSDFLDRVEGDEQFF.

This clonotype was counted many times. The CDR3 reads CASSPWNTEAFF. DNA of the CDR3: TGTGCCAGCAGCCCGTGGAACACTGAAGCTTTCTTT. The V and J genes are TRBV7-2 and TRBJ1-1; no reliable D call. The germline CDR1 and CDR2 sequences are SGHTA and FQGNSA. This CDR3 comprises 12 residues. V gave up 5 bases and J gave up 1 base, with 5 bases separating them.

Regarding this clonotype: Just one base apart from a much larger clone, this may be a read error. A read error is likely, as this CDR3 ends without the conserved phenylalanine or tryptophan. This CDR3 is CASEAGNSNQPQHS. In nucleotides, the CDR3 is TGTGCCAGCGAAGCTGGGAATAGCAATCAGCCCCAGCATTCT. The V call is TRBV19, the J call TRBJ1-5; D is unresolved. The length of the CDR3 is 14 residues. Germline V CDR1 and CDR2: LNHDA, SQIVND (reference sequence). Trimming took 9 bases from V and 0 from J, leaving 12 bases between them.

In this sample, this clonotype turned up many times. The chain has TRBV29-1 and TRBJ1-1; tentatively, D is TRBD1 (5 bases). The germline gives CDR1 SQVTM, CDR2 ANQGSEA. The ends were cut back, 6 bases at V and 6 bases at J, with 11 bases in the middle. This CDR3 contains 11 residues. CDR3 nucleotide sequence: TGCAGCGTCCCGTGGGGGTCTGAAGCTTTCTTT. Translation: CSVPWGSEAFF.

This clonotype has ten or more counts. V usage is TRBV6-1 and J usage is TRBJ1-5; possible D gene TRBD1, 6 bases. CDR1 and CDR2 (germline): MNHNS, SASEGT. The V end was cut by 1 base, the J end by 0 bases, with 10 bases between. This CDR3 has 16 amino acids. CDR3: CASSEVPGDSNQPQHF. In DNA form, the CDR3 reads TGTGCCAGCAGTGAAGTGCCAGGGGATAGCAATCAGCCCCAGCATTTT.

There are many counts of this clonotype. The V and J genes are TRBV4-1 and TRBJ2-7; D not certain. V was pared by 1 base and J by 2 bases, with 12 bases between. The CDR3 spans 15 residues. CDR1 is MGHRA and CDR2 is YSYEKL in the germline V gene. The CDR3 sequence: CASSQVWSLTYEQYF. The CDR3 DNA reads TGCGCCAGCAGCCAAGTATGGTCTCTGACCTACGAGCAGTACTTC.

A word on this clonotype: Possible read error: a much larger clone is one base away. The V gene is TRBV5-1, the J gene TRBJ2-1, with 11 bases matching TRBD2. Looked up from germline, CDR1 is SGHRS and CDR2 is YFSETQ. CDR3 length equals 15 residues. The CDR3 sequence: CASSHTSGGYNVQFF. Here the CDR3 DNA reads TGCGCCAGCAGCCATACTAGCGGGGGATACAATGTGCAGTTCTTC.

This clonotype appeared many times. The chain has TRBV12-3 or TRBV12-4 and TRBJ2-3; TRBD2 might be the D (5 bases). Trimming took off 5 bases at V and 4 bases at J, with 19 bases between the two ends. This CDR3 contains 16 residues. In DNA, the CDR3 is TGTGCCAGCAGTCCGTCAGGCGGGCGTAAGGCAGATACGCAGTATTTT. This sequence encodes CASSPSGGRKADTQYF.

With respect to this clonotype: A much larger clone is a single base away; this may be a read error. The chain combines TRBV9 with TRBJ2-3; 12 nucleotides line up with TRBD2. Germline V gives CDR1 SGDLS, CDR2 YYNGEE. The J segment lost 5 bases and the V segment lost 9 bases, leaving 10 bases of the junction unmatched. CDR3 length equals 15 residues. The CDR3 DNA sequence: TGTGCCACCACCGCTAGCGGGAGGGCTGGAGATACGCAGTATTTT. Translating gives CATTASGRAGDTQYF.

There are a few counts of this clonotype. This clone may be a read error of a much larger clone one base away. The rearrangement joins TRBV6-6 to TRBJ2-5; D not resolved. Trimming cost V 2 bases and J 7 bases, with 8 bases left between them. The CDR3 runs 12 residues. CDR1 is MNHNY and CDR2 is SVGAGI in the germline V gene (reference sequence). CDR3 sequence (DNA): TGTGCCAGCAGTTACGGCTCGGGGACCCAGTACTTC. Translated: CASSYGSGTQYF.

This clonotype was detected many times. The chain is built from TRBV12-3 or TRBV12-4 and TRBJ1-1; D is ambiguous. The CDR3 is 14 amino acids. The V end was cut by 7 bases, the J end by 1 base, with 13 bases between. The CDR3 DNA reads TGTGCCAGCACGCCCGCAGAGAGGAACACTGAAGCTTTCTTT. Its protein product is CASTPAERNTEAFF.

A note on this clonotype: A read error is possible here, since a much larger clone lies one base away. The chain joins TRBV13 to TRBJ1-1; possible D gene TRBD1, 5 bases. The CDR3 length is 15 residues. CDR1 is PRHDT and CDR2 is FYEKMQ in the germline V gene (reference sequence). V was shortened by 5 bases and J by 5 bases, with 18 bases between the two germline ends. The CDR3 loop reads CASSIWGESGTEAFF. The CDR3 coding sequence is TGTGCCAGCAGCATATGGGGGGAAAGTGGAACTGAAGCTTTCTTT.